Shown below are 8 T cell receptor beta chains from a single sample sequenced in a study of identifying expanded T cells in peripheral blood. Data came from immunoSEQ multiplex PCR; TCRdb stores just in-frame clones and leaves some out. Seen here are under 110,000 clones, roughly nine tenths observed once, and the top ten hold about a sixth. The specimen was blood. Receptors were obtained from a person between 18 and 70 years old in good health.

This clone has only one observation. The chain employs TRBV2 and TRBJ2-1; either TRBD1 or TRBD2 may supply D (5 bases each). The germline V and J ends were trimmed by 4 bases and 2 bases, with 9 bases remaining between them. This CDR3 has 14 residues. CDR1 is SNHLY and CDR2 is FYNNEI in the germline V gene. The CDR3 bases are TGTGCCAGCAGTGCGGGGCCGACCTACAATGAGCAGTTCTTC. Encoded protein: CASSAGPTYNEQFF.

V usage is TRBV19 and J usage is TRBJ1-1; D not resolved. CDR1 LNHDA and CDR2 SQIVND come from the germline V gene (reference sequence). V was clipped by 6 bases and J by 7 bases, with 15 bases between them. The CDR3 spans 13 residues. The CDR3 sequence: CASSYTGSLEAFF. DNA for the CDR3: TGTGCCAGTAGCTATACCGGGAGCCTTGAAGCTTTCTTT. The complete variable domain, with remaining parts taken from reference TRBV19 and TRBJ1-1, reads DGGITQSPKYLFRKEGQNVTLSCEQNLNHDAMYWYRQDPGQGLRLIYYSQIVNDFQKGDIAEGYSVSREKKESFPLTVTSAQKNPTAFYLCASSYTGSLEAFFGQGTRLTVV.

This chain uses TRBV2 with TRBJ2-3, with a tentative D call TRBD1 (6 bases). CDR3 size: 13 residues. V was shortened by 5 bases and J by 1 base, with 7 bases between the two germline ends. CDR1 is SNHLY, CDR2 FYNNEI, per germline. CDR3: CASSRQGTDTQYF. Here the CDR3 DNA reads TGTGCCAGCAGTCGACAGGGCACAGATACGCAGTATTTT.

The chain uses TRBV28 and TRBJ1-5; D remains ambiguous. The V end lost 1 base, the J end lost 6 bases, and 7 bases lay between the germline ends. Germline V lookup: CDR1 MDHEN, CDR2 SYDVKM. The CDR3 contains 13 residues. This chain's CDR3 is CASSLFAGQPQHF. The CDR3 DNA follows: TGTGCCAGCAGTTTATTTGCAGGTCAGCCCCAGCATTTT.

V usage is TRBV10-3 and J usage is TRBJ1-5; 7 bases agree with TRBD1. Germline CDR1 and CDR2: ENHRY and SYGVKD. The CDR3 runs to 14 residues. V dropped 4 bases and J dropped 7; count of bases not matched to a gene: 7. The CDR3 region is CAISVDRDGQPQHF. The CDR3 nucleotides read TGTGCCATCAGTGTCGACAGGGATGGGCAGCCCCAGCATTTT.

The sample holds one count of this clone. The V and J genes are TRBV4-1 and TRBJ2-3; D uncertain. The CDR3 is 15 residues long. Germline CDR1 reads MGHRA; CDR2 reads YSYEKL. V was cut by 1 base and J by 3 bases, with 11 bases left in between. CDR3 coding DNA: TGCGCCAGCAGCCAAGCCCAGTTGGGGACAGATACGCAGTATTTT. Protein sequence: CASSQAQLGTDTQYF.

V and J are TRBV7-7 and TRBJ2-5, with D tentatively TRBD1 (6 bases). Between the trimmed V and J ends, which lost 1 base and 5 bases, there was a span of 14 bases. Germline assignment: CDR1 SSHAT and CDR2 FNYEAQ (reference sequence). CDR3 length: 15 residues. CDR3 sequence: CASSLGAGVIETQYF. CDR3 bases: TGTGCCAGCAGCTTAGGGGCAGGGGTTATCGAGACCCAGTACTTC.

J is TRBJ2-7 and V is TRBV27; 8 nucleotides align to TRBD1. CDR3 length equals 13 residues. V lost 6 bases, J lost 3 bases, and 4 bases stayed unmatched. CDR1 MNHEY and CDR2 SMNVEV come from the germline V gene (reference sequence). The CDR3 here is CASSPGTGYEQYF. The DNA of the CDR3 is TGTGCCAGCAGCCCCGGGACAGGCTACGAGCAGTACTTC.